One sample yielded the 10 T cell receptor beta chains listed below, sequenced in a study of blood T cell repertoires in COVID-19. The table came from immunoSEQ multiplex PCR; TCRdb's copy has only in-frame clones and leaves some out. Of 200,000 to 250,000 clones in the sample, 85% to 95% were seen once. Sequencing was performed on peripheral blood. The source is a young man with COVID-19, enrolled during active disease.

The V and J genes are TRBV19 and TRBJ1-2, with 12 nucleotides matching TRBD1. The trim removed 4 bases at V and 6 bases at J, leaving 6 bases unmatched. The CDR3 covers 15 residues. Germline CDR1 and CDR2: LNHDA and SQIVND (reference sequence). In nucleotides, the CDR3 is TGTGCCAGTAGTAGCCGGGACAGGGGGCTTCATGGCTACACCTTC. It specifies CASSSRDRGLHGYTF.

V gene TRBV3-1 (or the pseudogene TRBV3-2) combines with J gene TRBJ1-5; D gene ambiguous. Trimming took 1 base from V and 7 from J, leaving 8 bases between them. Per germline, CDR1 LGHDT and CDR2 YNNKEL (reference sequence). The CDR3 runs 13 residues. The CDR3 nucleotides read TGTGCCAGCAGCCAAGGGGAGGACCAGCCCCAGCATTTT. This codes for CASSQGEDQPQHF.

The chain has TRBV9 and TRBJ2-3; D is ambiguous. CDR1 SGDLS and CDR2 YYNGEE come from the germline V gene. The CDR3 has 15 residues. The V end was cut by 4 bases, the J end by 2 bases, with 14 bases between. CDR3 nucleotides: TGTGCCAGCAGCCCTAGACTCCGCTTCACAGATACGCAGTATTTT. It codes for CASSPRLRFTDTQYF.

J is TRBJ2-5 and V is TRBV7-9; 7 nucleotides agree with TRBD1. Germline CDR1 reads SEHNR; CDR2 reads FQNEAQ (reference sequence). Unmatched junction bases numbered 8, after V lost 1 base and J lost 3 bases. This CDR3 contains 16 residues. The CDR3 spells CASSLGTGTEKETQYF. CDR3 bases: TGTGCCAGCAGCTTAGGAACTGGGACAGAGAAAGAGACCCAGTACTTC.

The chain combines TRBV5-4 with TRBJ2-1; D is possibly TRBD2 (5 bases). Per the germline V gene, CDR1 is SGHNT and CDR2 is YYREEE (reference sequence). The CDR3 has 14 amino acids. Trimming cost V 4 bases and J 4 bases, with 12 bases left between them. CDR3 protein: CASSPRLNYNEQFF. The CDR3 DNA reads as TGTGCCAGCAGCCCCAGACTAAATTACAATGAGCAGTTCTTC.

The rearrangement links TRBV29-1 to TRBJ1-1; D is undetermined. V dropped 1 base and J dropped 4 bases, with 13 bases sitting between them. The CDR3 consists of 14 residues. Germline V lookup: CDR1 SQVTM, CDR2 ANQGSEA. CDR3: CSVEVAPTGTEAFF. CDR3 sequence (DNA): TGCAGCGTTGAAGTGGCTCCCACGGGCACTGAAGCTTTCTTT.

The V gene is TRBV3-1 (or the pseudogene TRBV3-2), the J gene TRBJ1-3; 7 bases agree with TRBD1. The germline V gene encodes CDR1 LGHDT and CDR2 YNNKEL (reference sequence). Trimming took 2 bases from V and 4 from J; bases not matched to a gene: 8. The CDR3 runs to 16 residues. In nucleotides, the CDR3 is TGTGCCAGCAGCCAAACCACAGGGGTCCGAGGAAACACCATATATTTT. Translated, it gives CASSQTTGVRGNTIYF.

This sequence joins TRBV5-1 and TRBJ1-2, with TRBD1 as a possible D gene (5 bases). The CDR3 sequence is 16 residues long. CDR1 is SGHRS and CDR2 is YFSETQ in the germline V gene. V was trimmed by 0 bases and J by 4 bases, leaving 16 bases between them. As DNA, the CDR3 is TGCGCCAGCAGCTTGGATCCTCTTGGGGCAGCCTATGGCTACACCTTC. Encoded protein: CASSLDPLGAAYGYTF.

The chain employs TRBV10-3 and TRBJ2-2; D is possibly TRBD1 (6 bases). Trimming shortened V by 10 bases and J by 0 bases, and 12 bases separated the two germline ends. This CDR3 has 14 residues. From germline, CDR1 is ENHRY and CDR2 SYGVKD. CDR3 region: CATTDSPNTGELFF. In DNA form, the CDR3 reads TGTGCCACGACGGACAGCCCGAACACCGGGGAGCTGTTTTTT.

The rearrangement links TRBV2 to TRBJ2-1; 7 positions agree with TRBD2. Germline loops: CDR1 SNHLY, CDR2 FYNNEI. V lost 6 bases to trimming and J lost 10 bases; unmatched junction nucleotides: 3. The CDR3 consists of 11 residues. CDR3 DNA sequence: TGTGCCAGCAGAAATAGCGGGGAGCAGTTCTTC. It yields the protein CASRNSGEQFF.